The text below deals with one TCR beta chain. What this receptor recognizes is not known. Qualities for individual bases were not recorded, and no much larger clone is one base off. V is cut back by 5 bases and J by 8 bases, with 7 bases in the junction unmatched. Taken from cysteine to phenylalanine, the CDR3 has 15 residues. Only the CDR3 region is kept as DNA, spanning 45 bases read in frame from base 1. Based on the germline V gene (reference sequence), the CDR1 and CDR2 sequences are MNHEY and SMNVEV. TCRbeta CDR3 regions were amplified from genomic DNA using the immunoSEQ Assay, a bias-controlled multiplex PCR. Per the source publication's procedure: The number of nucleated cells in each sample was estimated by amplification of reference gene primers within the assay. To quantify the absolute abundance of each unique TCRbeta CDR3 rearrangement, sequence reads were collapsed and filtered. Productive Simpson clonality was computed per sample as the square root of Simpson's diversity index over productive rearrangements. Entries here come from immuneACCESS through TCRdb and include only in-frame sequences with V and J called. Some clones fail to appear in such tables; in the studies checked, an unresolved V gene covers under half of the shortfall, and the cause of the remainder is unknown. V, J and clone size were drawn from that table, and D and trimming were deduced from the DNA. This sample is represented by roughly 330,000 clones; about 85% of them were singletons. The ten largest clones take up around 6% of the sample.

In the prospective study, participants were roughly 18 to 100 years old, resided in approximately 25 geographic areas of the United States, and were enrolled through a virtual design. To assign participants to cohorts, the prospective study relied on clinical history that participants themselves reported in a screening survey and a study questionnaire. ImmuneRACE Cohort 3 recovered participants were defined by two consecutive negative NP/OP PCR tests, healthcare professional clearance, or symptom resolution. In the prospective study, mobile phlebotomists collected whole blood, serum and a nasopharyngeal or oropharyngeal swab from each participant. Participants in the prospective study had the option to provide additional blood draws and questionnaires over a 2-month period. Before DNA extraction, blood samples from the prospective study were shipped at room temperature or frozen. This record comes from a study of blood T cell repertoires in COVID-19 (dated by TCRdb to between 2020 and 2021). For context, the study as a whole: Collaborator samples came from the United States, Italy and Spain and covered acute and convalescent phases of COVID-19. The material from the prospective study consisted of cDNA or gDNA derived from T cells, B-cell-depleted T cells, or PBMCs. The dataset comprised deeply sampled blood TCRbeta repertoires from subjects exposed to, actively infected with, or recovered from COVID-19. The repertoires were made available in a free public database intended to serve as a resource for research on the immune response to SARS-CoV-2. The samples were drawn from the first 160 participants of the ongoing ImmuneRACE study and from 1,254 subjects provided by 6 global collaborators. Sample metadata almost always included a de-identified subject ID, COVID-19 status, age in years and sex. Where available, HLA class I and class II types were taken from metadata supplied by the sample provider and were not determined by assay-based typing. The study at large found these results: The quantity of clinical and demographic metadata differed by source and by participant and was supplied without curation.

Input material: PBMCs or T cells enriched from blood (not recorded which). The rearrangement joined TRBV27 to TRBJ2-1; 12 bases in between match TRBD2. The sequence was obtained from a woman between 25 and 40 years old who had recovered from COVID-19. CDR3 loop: CASSQPSGGAYEQFF. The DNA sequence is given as TGTGCCAGCAGTCAACCTAGCGGGGGGGCCTATGAGCAGTTCTTC.